A single sample is the source of the 7 T cell receptor beta chains below, sequenced in a study of blood T cell repertoires in COVID-19. Only in-frame clones appear in the TCRdb table, and some are missing; sequencing was by immunoSEQ multiplex PCR. The table records 200,000 to 250,000 clones, roughly 87% of them present only once. The sample was PBMCs or T cells enriched from blood (not recorded which). The source is a woman younger than 45 with acute COVID-19.

V usage is TRBV28 and J usage is TRBJ2-1, with 9 bases fitting TRBD2. Germline-derived CDR1 and CDR2 are MDHEN and SYDVKM. The CDR3 runs to 16 residues. V lost 3 bases, J lost 3 bases, and 6 bases stayed unmatched. Here the CDR3 reads CASSFLSGRGYNEQFF. The CDR3 nucleotides are TGTGCCAGCAGTTTCCTTAGCGGGAGAGGCTACAATGAGCAGTTCTTC.

V is TRBV28 and J is TRBJ1-1; D not certain. The CDR3 totals 10 residues. Trimming took off 9 bases at V and 3 bases at J, with 5 bases between the two ends. Germline values: CDR1 MDHEN, CDR2 SYDVKM. The CDR3: CASYYTEAFF. CDR3 in DNA: TGTGCCAGTTACTACACTGAAGCTTTCTTT.

The chain carries TRBV6-5 and TRBJ1-2, with 7 bases matching TRBD1. CDR1 MNHEY and CDR2 SVGAGI come from the germline V gene. The CDR3 has 13 amino acids. V lost 0 bases and J lost 8; bases outside the gene matches: 3. CDR3 DNA sequence: TGTGCCAGCAGTTACTCCCAGGGGGACGGCTACACCTTC. Its translation: CASSYSQGDGYTF.

V gene TRBV29-1 combines with J gene TRBJ1-2; D is perhaps TRBD1 (6 bases). Germline V gene data show CDR1 as SQVTM and CDR2 as ANQGSEA. V was trimmed by 4 bases and J by 5 bases, leaving 14 bases between them. This CDR3 contains 13 residues. CDR3 sequence: CSVASDRLYGYTF. Written as DNA, the CDR3 is TGCAGCGTTGCGTCTGACAGGTTATATGGCTACACCTTC.

The genes are TRBV5-1 and TRBJ2-5; 9 positions match TRBD1. V was clipped by 4 bases and J by 0 bases; unmatched bases: 4. Germline loops: CDR1 SGHRS, CDR2 YFSETQ. The length of the CDR3 is 15 residues. The CDR3 coding sequence is TGCGCCAGCAGCACGGACAGGGGCTACCAAGAGACCCAGTACTTC. Encoded protein: CASSTDRGYQETQYF.

J is TRBJ1-5 and V is TRBV5-6, with D possibly being TRBD1 (6 bases). Trimming cost V 4 bases and J 2 bases, with 19 bases left between them. The germline CDR1 and CDR2 sequences are SGHDT and YYEEEE. CDR3 length: 17 amino acids. CDR3 DNA: TGTGCCAGCAGCGCCAAACCCCAGGGGTTGGGCAATCAGCCCCAGCATTTT. Residues: CASSAKPQGLGNQPQHF.

This clone has only one observation. The chain links TRBV27 to TRBJ2-1; 10 positions match TRBD2. Germline loops: CDR1 MNHEY, CDR2 SMNVEV (reference sequence). CDR3 size: 20 residues. J gave up 5 bases and V 4 bases, and 20 bases lay outside the gene matches. The CDR3 nucleotides read TGTGCCAGCAGTTACCTCCCGGCCCTAGCGGGAGTCACAATCCACAATGAGCAGTTCTTC. Protein: CASSYLPALAGVTIHNEQFF.